The 2 T cell receptor beta chains below come from one sample, sequenced in a study of early T cells in non-severe SARS-CoV-2 infection. One entry per CDR3 protein, called by TCRdb with MiXCR from the 5' RACE reads. This sample yields under 95,000 distinct CDR3 sequences, of which around 12% are seen a single time; 4% to 5.5% belongs to the top ten. Material for sequencing was whole blood. The receptor set was obtained from an adult who was a healthcare worker with PCR-confirmed SARS-CoV-2 infection or an uninfected control (not recorded which).

The chain is built from TRBV2 and TRBJ2-7; D is possibly TRBD2 (6 bases). The CDR3 length is 15 residues. Germline assignment: CDR1 SNHLY and CDR2 FYNNEI. V was pared by 8 bases and J by 5 bases, with 22 bases between. The CDR3 here is CASSREGLGVHEQYF. The CDR3 DNA reads TGTGCCAGCTCACGAGAGGGACTTGGGGTCCACGAGCAGTACTTC.

The gene calls are TRBV7-3 and TRBJ2-1; 9 nucleotides agree with TRBD2. Germline V CDR1 and CDR2: SGHTA, FQGTGA. The CDR3 is 16 residues long. J lost 7 bases, V lost 2 bases, and 9 bases had no gene match. The CDR3 DNA reads TGTGCCAGCAGCTTAGGTGGGGCGGGAGGGCCGAATGAGCAGTTCTTC. Protein: CASSLGGAGGPNEQFF. Using reference TRBV7-3 and TRBJ2-1 for the parts outside the CDR3, the full variable domain is GAGVSQTPSNKVTEKGKYVELRCDPISGHTALYWYRQSLGQGPEFLIYFQGTGAADDSGLPNDRFFAVRPEGSVSTLKIQRTERGDSAVYLCASSLGGAGGPNEQFFGPGTRLTVL.